This T cell receptor beta chain came from a study of OX40 agonist ivuxolimab in advanced cancers. Overall study: The eligibility criteria allowed prior anti-PD-1, anti-PD-L1 or anti-CTLA-4 therapy, and about 40% had some.

TCRdb's table, derived via immunoSEQ multiplex PCR, lists solely in-frame clones and lacks some. The sample yields tens of thousands of clones, approximately 80% seen once. Comments on this clone: Its antigen is undetermined.

Whole-study results and caveats: In CD8+ T cells, expanded clones were on average more numerous than in CD4+. Low levels of normalized T-cell clonal expansion also appeared in some nonresponders.

Samples of blood were obtained at baseline, on cycle 4 day 1, and on cycle 7 day 1. The CDR3 contains 13 residues. Looked up from germline, CDR1 is SGHTS and CDR2 is YDEGEE. The V end lost 0 bases, the J end lost 3 bases, and 7 bases lay between the germline ends. The V gene is TRBV5-8, the J gene TRBJ2-7; D is unresolved. This material consisted of CD4+ or CD8+ T cells sorted from blood, taken in a trial of the OX40 agonist ivuxolimab. The sequence was obtained from an adult with an advanced solid tumor such as melanoma, head and neck, liver or kidney cancer. The CDR3 nucleotides read TGTGCCAGCAGCTTGGGCCAGTTCTACGAGCAGTACTTC. Residues: CASSLGQFYEQYF.